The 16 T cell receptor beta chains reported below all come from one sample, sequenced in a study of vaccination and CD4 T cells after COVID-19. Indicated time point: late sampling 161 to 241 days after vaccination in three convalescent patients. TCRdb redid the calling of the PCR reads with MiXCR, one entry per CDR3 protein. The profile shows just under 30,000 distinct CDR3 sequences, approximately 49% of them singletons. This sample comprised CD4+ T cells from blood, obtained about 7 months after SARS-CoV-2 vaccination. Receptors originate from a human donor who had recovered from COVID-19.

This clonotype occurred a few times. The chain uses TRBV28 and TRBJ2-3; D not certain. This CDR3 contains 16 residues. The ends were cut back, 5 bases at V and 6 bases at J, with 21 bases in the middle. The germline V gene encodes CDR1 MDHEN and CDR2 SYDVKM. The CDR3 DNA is TGTGCCAGCAGTCCCCCCTCGGGCCCGAGGACGGATACGCAGTATTTT. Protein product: CASSPPSGPRTDTQYF.

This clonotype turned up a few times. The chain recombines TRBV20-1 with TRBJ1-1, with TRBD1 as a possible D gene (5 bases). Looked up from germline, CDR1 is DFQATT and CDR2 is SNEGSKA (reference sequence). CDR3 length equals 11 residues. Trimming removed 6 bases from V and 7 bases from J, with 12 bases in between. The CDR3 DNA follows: TGCAGTGCAATAGACAGACGTGAAGCTTTCTTT. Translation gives CSAIDRREAFF.

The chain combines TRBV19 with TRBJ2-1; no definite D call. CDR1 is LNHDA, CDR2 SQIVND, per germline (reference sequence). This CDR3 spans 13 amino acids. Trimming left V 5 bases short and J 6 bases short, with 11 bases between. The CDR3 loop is CASSGSLINEQFF. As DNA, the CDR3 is TGTGCCAGTAGTGGGTCCTTGATCAATGAGCAGTTCTTC. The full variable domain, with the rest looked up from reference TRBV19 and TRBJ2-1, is DGGITQSPKYLFRKEGQNVTLSCEQNLNHDAMYWYRQDPGQGLRLIYYSQIVNDFQKGDIAEGYSVSREKKESFPLTVTSAQKNPTAFYLCASSGSLINEQFFGPGTRLTVL.

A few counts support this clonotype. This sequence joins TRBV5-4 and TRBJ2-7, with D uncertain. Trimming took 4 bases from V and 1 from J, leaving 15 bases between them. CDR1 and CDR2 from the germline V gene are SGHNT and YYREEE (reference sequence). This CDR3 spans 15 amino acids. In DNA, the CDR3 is TGTGCCAGCAGCCCCGCTGGACGGCCATCCTACGAGCAGTACTTC. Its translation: CASSPAGRPSYEQYF.

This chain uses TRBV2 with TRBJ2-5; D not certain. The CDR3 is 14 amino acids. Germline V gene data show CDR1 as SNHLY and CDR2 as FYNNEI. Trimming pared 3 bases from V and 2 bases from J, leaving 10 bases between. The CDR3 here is CASSEKHVQETQYF. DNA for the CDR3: TGTGCCAGCAGTGAGAAGCACGTACAAGAGACCCAGTACTTC.

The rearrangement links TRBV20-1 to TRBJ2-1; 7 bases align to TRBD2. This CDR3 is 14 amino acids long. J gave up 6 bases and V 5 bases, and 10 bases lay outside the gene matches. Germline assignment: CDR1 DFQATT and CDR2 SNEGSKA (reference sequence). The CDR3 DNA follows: TGCAGTGCTCTCCTAGCGGTCGGGAGCAATGAGCAGTTCTTC. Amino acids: CSALLAVGSNEQFF.

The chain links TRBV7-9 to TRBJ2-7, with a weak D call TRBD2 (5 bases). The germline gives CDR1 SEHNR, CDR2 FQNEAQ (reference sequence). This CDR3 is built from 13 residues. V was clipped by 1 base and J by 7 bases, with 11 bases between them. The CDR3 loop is CASSLGLAREQYF. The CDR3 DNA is TGTGCCAGCAGCTTAGGGCTAGCTCGGGAGCAGTACTTC.

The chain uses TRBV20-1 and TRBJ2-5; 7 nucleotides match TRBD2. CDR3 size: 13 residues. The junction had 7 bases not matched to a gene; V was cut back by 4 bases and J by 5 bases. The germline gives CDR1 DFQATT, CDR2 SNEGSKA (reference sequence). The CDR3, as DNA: TGCAGTGCTAAGGTGGGAGGGCAGGAGACCCAGTACTTC. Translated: CSAKVGGQETQYF.

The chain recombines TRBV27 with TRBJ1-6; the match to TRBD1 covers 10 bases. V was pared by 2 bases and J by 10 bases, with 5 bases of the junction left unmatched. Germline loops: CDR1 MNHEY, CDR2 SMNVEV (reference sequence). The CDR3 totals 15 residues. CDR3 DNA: TGTGCCAGCAGTTTAATGGGACAGGGGTACTCACCCCTCCACTTT. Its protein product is CASSLMGQGYSPLHF.

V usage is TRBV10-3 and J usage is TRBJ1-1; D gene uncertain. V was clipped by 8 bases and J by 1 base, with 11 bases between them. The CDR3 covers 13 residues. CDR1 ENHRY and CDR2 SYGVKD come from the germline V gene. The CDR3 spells CAIRPVGNTEAFF. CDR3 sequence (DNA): TGTGCCATCCGTCCAGTGGGGAACACTGAAGCTTTCTTT.

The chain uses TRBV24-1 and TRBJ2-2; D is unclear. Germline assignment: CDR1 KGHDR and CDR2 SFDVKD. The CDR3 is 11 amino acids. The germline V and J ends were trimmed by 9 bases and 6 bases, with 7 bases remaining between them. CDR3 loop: CATGTAGELFF. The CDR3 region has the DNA TGTGCCACCGGCACAGCCGGGGAGCTGTTTTTT.

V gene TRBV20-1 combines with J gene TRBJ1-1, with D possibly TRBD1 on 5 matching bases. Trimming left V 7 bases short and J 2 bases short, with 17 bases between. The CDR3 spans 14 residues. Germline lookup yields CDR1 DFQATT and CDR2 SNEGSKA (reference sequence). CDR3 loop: CSGWAGRYNTEAFF. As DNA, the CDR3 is TGCAGTGGGTGGGCAGGGCGGTATAACACTGAAGCTTTCTTT.

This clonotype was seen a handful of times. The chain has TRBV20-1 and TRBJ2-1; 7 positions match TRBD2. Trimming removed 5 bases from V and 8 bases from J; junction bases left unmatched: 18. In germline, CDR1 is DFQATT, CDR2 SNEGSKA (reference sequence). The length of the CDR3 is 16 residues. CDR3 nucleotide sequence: TGCAGTGCTCGTATCACTCAAGCGGGGAGGGTCGATGAGCAGTTCTTC. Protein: CSARITQAGRVDEQFF.

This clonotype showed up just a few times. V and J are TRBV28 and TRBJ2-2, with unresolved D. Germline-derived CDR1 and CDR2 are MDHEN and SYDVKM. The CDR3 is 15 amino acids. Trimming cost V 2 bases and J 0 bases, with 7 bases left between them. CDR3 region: CASSLSEANTGELFF. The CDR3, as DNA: TGTGCCAGCAGTTTAAGTGAGGCGAACACCGGGGAGCTGTTTTTT.

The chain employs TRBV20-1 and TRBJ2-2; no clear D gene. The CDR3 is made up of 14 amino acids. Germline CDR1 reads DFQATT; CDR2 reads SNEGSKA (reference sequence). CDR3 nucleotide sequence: TGCGTTCCGAAAGGGTTTTACAACACCGGGGAGCTGTTTTTT. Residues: CVPKGFYNTGELFF.

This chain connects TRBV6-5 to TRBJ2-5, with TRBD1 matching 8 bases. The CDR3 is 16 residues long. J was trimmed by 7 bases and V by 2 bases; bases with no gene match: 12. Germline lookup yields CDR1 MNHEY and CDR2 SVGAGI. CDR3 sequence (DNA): TGTGCCAGCAGTTACACGACAGGGGACGATTGGGGGACCCAGTACTTC. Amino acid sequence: CASSYTTGDDWGTQYF.